This entry is about one T cell receptor (beta chain). What it recognizes is unknown. The sample comes from a study of beta chain features in type 1 diabetes. Study-level findings and limits: Compared to healthy donors, patients appeared to have naive, central memory and Treg TCRB repertoires that were more alike. Patients with Type 1 diabetes showed moderately but significantly shorter TCRB CDR3s in all four CD4+ subsets.

Of the isolated RNA, all was reverse transcribed, and so the sequenced material was expressed TCRB transcripts. The average read count of naive, central memory and regulatory T cell samples was some 3.5 million. Profiled with immunoSEQ multiplex PCR; TCRdb holds only in-frame clones, not every one. The sample yields roughly 730,000 clones, roughly 12% seen once. The sequence was collected from a man aged 18 to 29 with type 1 diabetes. Input material: naive CD4+ T cells from blood.

The CDR3 sequence is CASSRGSGGQETQYF. In nucleotides, the CDR3 is TGCGCCAGCAGCAGGGGTAGCGGGGGACAAGAGACCCAGTACTTC. The gene calls are TRBV10-2 and TRBJ2-5; 9 positions agree with TRBD2. Germline loops: CDR1 WSHSY, CDR2 SAAADI. V was clipped by 6 bases and J by 2 bases; unmatched bases: 7. The CDR3 runs to 15 residues.